Each of the 19 T cell receptor beta chains below was sequenced from the same sample in a study of prognosis after radiotherapy for stage I lung cancer. The TCR beta CDR3 region was amplified from genomic DNA, with two rounds of multiplex PCR being used for the amplification. The first round of PCR was done with primers that matched each TRBV and TRBJ gene. Using its own MiXCR run on the multiplex PCR reads, TCRdb lists one record per CDR3 protein. The sample lists 22,000 or so distinct CDR3 sequences, approximately 45% occurring once. This specimen consisted of PBMCs, obtained before or after stereotactic body radiation therapy (not recorded which). Receptor source: a donor over 45 with non-small cell lung cancer.

Regarding this clonotype: The junction shows a germline mismatch at one end, possibly a read error. The chain couples TRBV6-2 or TRBV6-3 to TRBJ2-7; D ambiguous. The CDR3 length is 19 residues. Germline V lookup: CDR1 MNHEY, CDR2 SVGEGT. The CDR3 DNA follows: TGTGCCAGCAGTGAATCTGTAGCAGTGATCGGGTTCCCGTCCTACGAGCGGTACTTC. Translation gives CASSESVAVIGFPSYERYF.

The table lists this clonotype with many counts. The gene calls are TRBV5-1 and TRBJ2-7; 9 nucleotides align to TRBD2. CDR1 is SGHRS, CDR2 YFSETQ, per germline. The CDR3 spans 14 residues. V shed 4 bases, J shed 5 bases, and the junction held 7 bases outside the gene matches. CDR3 sequence: CASSAGGGMNEQYF. CDR3 nucleotide sequence: TGCGCCAGCAGCGCGGGAGGGGGGATGAACGAGCAGTACTTC.

The V gene is TRBV6-1, the J gene TRBJ1-4; 7 bases are a match to TRBD1. Germline trimming cut 6 bases from V and 4 bases from J; bases unmatched to any gene: 8. Looked up from germline, CDR1 is MNHNS and CDR2 is SASEGT. CDR3 length: 15 amino acids. The CDR3 sequence: CASRGNRGYNEKLFF. The CDR3 bases are TGTGCCAGCAGGGGAAACAGGGGCTATAATGAAAAACTGTTTTTT.

The chain joins TRBV5-1 to TRBJ2-1; TRBD2 might be the D (5 bases). CDR1 is SGHRS and CDR2 is YFSETQ in the germline V gene. Trimming shortened V by 8 bases and J by 3 bases, and 12 bases separated the two germline ends. This CDR3 comprises 13 residues. As DNA, the CDR3 is TGCGCCAGTAGCCTGGGAGACTACAATGAGCAGTTCTTC. This sequence encodes CASSLGDYNEQFF.

This clonotype was observed at least ten times. The rearrangement uses TRBV24-1 and TRBJ2-1; D not resolved. Germline assignment: CDR1 KGHDR and CDR2 SFDVKD. The CDR3 is made up of 11 amino acids. Trimming shortened V by 4 bases and J by 10 bases, and 7 bases separated the two germline ends. The CDR3 bases are TGTGCCACCAGTGAGGGAATCGAGCAGTTCTTC. Its translation: CATSEGIEQFF.

This clonotype was counted ten times or more. The rearrangement links TRBV6-5 to TRBJ2-3; D unclear. Deletions cut 2 bases from V and 6 bases from J, with 6 bases between. CDR1 and CDR2 (germline): MNHEY, SVGAGI. The CDR3 totals 12 residues. The CDR3 protein is CASSYMGDTQYF. The CDR3 DNA reads TGTGCCAGCAGTTACATGGGGGATACGCAGTATTTT.

This clonotype was picked up a small number of times. The J gene is TRBJ2-7, the V gene TRBV6-2 or TRBV6-3, with 8 nucleotides matching TRBD2. Germline CDR1 MNHEY, CDR2 SVGEGT. CDR3 length equals 16 residues. V lost 0 bases to trimming and J lost 4 bases; unmatched junction nucleotides: 8. CDR3 sequence (DNA): TGTGCCAGCAGTTACTCGGGGGCGGGAGGACAGTACGAGCAGTACTTC. The encoded protein is CASSYSGAGGQYEQYF.

This clonotype showed up many times. The chain has TRBV28 and TRBJ1-2; a weak D match, TRBD1 (5 bases). The V end lost 10 bases, the J end lost 4 bases, and 13 bases lay between the germline ends. CDR1 and CDR2 (germline): MDHEN, SYDVKM. The CDR3 spans 12 residues. In DNA form, the CDR3 reads TGTGCCATCTCGACAGTGATCTATGGCTACACCTTC. The encoded protein is CAISTVIYGYTF.

This clonotype appeared many times. This chain joins TRBV7-2 and TRBJ1-1; 7 bases fit TRBD1. Germline CDR1 SGHTA, CDR2 FQGNSA. V was pared by 5 bases and J by 11 bases, with 11 bases of the junction left unmatched. The CDR3 is made up of 13 amino acids. CDR3 bases: TGTGCCAGCAGCAAATATCGACAGGGTTCGGCTTTCTTT. This gives the protein CASSKYRQGSAFF. Full variable domain (outside the CDR3, taken from reference TRBV7-2 and TRBJ1-1): GAGVSQSPSNKVTEKGKDVELRCDPISGHTALYWYRQSLGQGLEFLIYFQGNSAPDKSGLPSDRFSAERTGGSVSTLTIQRTQQEDSAVYLCASSKYRQGSAFFGQGTRLTVV.

This clonotype came up many times. The junction departs from germline at one end; a sequencing error may be responsible. J is TRBJ2-3 and V is TRBV3-1, with D uncertain. The CDR3 has 11 amino acids. The germline gives CDR1 LGHDT, CDR2 YNNKEL (reference sequence). Written as DNA, the CDR3 is TGTGCCAGCAGCCAAGAGTTGGACGTTACATTT. Translating gives CASSQELDVTF.

V usage is TRBV6-2 or TRBV6-3 and J usage is TRBJ2-1, with 12 positions matching TRBD2. The germline V gene has CDR1 MNHEY and CDR2 SVGEGT. Unmatched junction bases numbered 11, after V lost 9 bases and J lost 8 bases. CDR3 length: 15 residues. The CDR3 here is CASSLAGGGLDEQFF. CDR3 nucleotides: TGTGCCAGTTCACTAGCGGGAGGAGGTTTAGATGAGCAGTTCTTC.

As concerns this clonotype: This likely stems from a read error, as it lies one base from a far larger clone. The rearrangement links TRBV6-8 to TRBJ2-3; tentative D call: TRBD2 (6 bases). CDR1 MNHGY and CDR2 SAAAGT come from the germline V gene. V was trimmed by 7 bases and J by 6 bases, leaving 23 bases between them. The CDR3 contains 16 residues. The CDR3 sequence: CASMGGDSYFSDTQYF. DNA for the CDR3: TGTGCCAGCATGGGCGGGGACTCCTATTTTTCCGATACGCAGTATTTT.

This clonotype was seen many times. This CDR3 reads CASSLGIFGGSPGELFF. CDR3 in DNA: TGTGCCAGCAGCTTAGGTATCTTCGGGGGCTCTCCCGGGGAGCTGTTTTTT. The chain recombines TRBV7-3 with TRBJ2-2; D might be TRBD1 or TRBD2, each matching 6 bases. The CDR3 consists of 17 residues. Germline loops: CDR1 SGHTA, CDR2 FQGTGA. V lost 2 bases, J lost 6 bases, and 19 bases lay in between.

This clonotype appeared a few times. This chain's CDR3 is CASSLGGTGQETQYF. CDR3 bases: TGTGCCAGCAGCCTGGGGGGTACGGGACAGGAGACCCAGTACTTC. The V and J genes are TRBV5-4 and TRBJ2-5; possible D gene TRBD1, 7 bases. V was cut by 4 bases and J by 5 bases, with 18 bases left in between. The V gene's germline CDR1 is SGHNT and CDR2 YYREEE (reference sequence). The CDR3 extends over 15 amino acids.

Concerning this clonotype itself: The likely explanation is a read error, given a far larger clone one base away. The chain uses TRBV6-5 and TRBJ2-3; 9 bases line up with TRBD1. Germline trimming cut 6 bases from V and 5 bases from J; bases unmatched to any gene: 9. This CDR3 has 15 amino acids. CDR1 MNHEY and CDR2 SVGAGI come from the germline V gene. For the CDR3, the DNA is TGTGCCAGCAGACATACGGGACAGGGAGAAGATACGCAGTATTTT. Its protein is CASRHTGQGEDTQYF.

There are many counts of this clonotype. This sequence joins TRBV7-2 and TRBJ2-3, with 11 nucleotides matching TRBD1. Germline CDR1 and CDR2: SGHTA and FQGNSA. J gave up 8 bases and V 5 bases, and 18 bases lay outside the gene matches. There are 18 residues in the CDR3. The CDR3 protein is CASSQTGTGGFLLSTQYF. CDR3 nucleotide sequence: TGTGCCAGCAGCCAGACCGGGACAGGGGGATTCCTCCTTAGTACGCAGTATTTT.

This clonotype counts as medium-sized. V gene TRBV6-1 combines with J gene TRBJ1-2; TRBD1 matches at 9 bases. The ends lost 6 bases at V and 7 bases at J; junction bases unmatched: 9. From germline, CDR1 is MNHNS and CDR2 SASEGT. The CDR3 has 14 amino acids. CDR3: CASSPGTGRVGYTF. The CDR3 nucleotides read TGTGCCAGCAGCCCCGGGACAGGGCGGGTTGGCTACACCTTC.

By share of the sample, this clonotype is medium-sized. V and J are TRBV6-2 or TRBV6-3 and TRBJ2-7, with a possible D match to TRBD1 (6 bases). The CDR3 contains 13 residues. Trimming left V 2 bases short and J 5 bases short, with 10 bases between. Germline CDR1 and CDR2: MNHEY and SVGEGT. The CDR3 loop is CASSYVAGDEQYF. The CDR3 DNA follows: TGTGCCAGCAGTTACGTGGCAGGGGACGAGCAGTACTTC.

This clonotype appeared many times. V and J are TRBV12-3 or TRBV12-4 and TRBJ2-7; 10 nucleotides agree with TRBD2. V gave up 3 bases and J gave up 1 base; unmatched junction bases: 3. The CDR3 runs to 15 residues. CDR3 loop: CASSFLAGASYEQYF. CDR3 nucleotides: TGTGCCAGCAGTTTTCTAGCGGGGGCTTCCTACGAGCAGTACTTC.